This T cell receptor (beta chain) comes out of a study of T-cell reconstitution after alpha-beta-depleted transplantation in children. Unique molecular identifiers were used in preparing the TCRbeta library. TCRdb called the PCR reads again in MiXCR, with one record for every CDR3 protein. The repertoire holds 200,000 to 250,000 distinct CDR3 sequences, with 8.5% to 10% as singletons. The CDR3 length is 15 residues. With V trimmed by 2 bases and J by 4 bases, 7 bases remained unmatched. Germline CDR1 is SGHRS and CDR2 is YFSETQ. The J gene is TRBJ2-3, the V gene TRBV5-1, with 7 bases lining up with TRBD1. The sequence was collected from a human donor who donated a stem cell graft to a child with acute lymphoblastic leukemia. This specimen consisted of PBMCs from the stem cell graft donor, obtained from the stem cell graft. The DNA of the CDR3 is TGCGCCAGCAGCTTACAAGCGACAGGGCCAGATACGCAGTATTTT. Its protein is CASSLQATGPDTQYF. Filled out from reference TRBV5-1 and TRBJ2-3, the complete variable domain reads KAGVTQTPRYLIKTRGQQVTLSCSPISGHRSVSWYQQTPGQGLQFLFEYFSETQRNKGNFPGRFSGRQFSNSRSEMNVSTLELGDSALYLCASSLQATGPDTQYFGPGTRLTVL.